The 5 T cell receptor beta chains below were found in one sample sequenced in a study of cytomegalovirus exposure and HLA in healthy donors. 60 Vbeta and 13 Jbeta primers were used in PCR. Assay: immunoSEQ multiplex PCR; the TCRdb copy retains only in-frame clones and omits some. Of around 100,000 clones in the sample, roughly 85% are singletons; the top ten hold 3.1%. Sequences were obtained from PBMCs. These receptors were obtained from a woman between 40 and 50 years old in good health and CMV-seronegative.

This clone came up a few times. The genes are TRBV19 and TRBJ1-4; maybe TRBD1 (5 bases). Trimming took 7 bases from V and 0 from J, leaving 15 bases between them. Per germline, CDR1 LNHDA and CDR2 SQIVND (reference sequence). The CDR3 runs 16 residues. CDR3 residues: CASKRGAQATNEKLFF. For the CDR3, the DNA is TGTGCCAGTAAAAGGGGTGCCCAAGCAACTAATGAAAAACTGTTTTTT.

The chain carries TRBV4-1 and TRBJ1-1; 7 nucleotides match TRBD1. The CDR3 loop spans 15 amino acids. The V segment lost 1 base and the J segment 1 base; nucleotides outside the gene matches: 3. Germline CDR1 and CDR2: MGHRA and YSYEKL. This CDR3 reads CASSQGRDRNTEAFF. CDR3 coding DNA: TGCGCCAGCAGCCAAGGCCGGGACAGGAACACTGAAGCTTTCTTT.

V usage is TRBV6-5 and J usage is TRBJ2-7; TRBD1 matches at 7 bases. The CDR3 is 15 residues long. Per germline, CDR1 MNHEY and CDR2 SVGAGI. V was pared by 2 bases and J by 1 base, with 5 bases of the junction left unmatched. In nucleotides, the CDR3 is TGTGCCAGCAGTTACAGGGACAGCCCTTCCTACGAGCAGTACTTC. It specifies CASSYRDSPSYEQYF.

J is TRBJ2-5 and V is TRBV29-1; 9 bases match TRBD2. The ends lost 7 bases at V and 4 bases at J; junction bases unmatched: 16. Germline CDR1 and CDR2: SQVTM and ANQGSEA. This CDR3 comprises 16 residues. This CDR3 reads CSAGGERGDPRETQYF. CDR3 bases: TGCAGCGCCGGAGGTGAGCGGGGGGACCCCAGAGAGACCCAGTACTTC. Looking up the rest from reference TRBV29-1 and TRBJ2-5 gives the full variable domain: SAVISQKPSRDICQRGTSLTIQCQVDSQVTMMFWYRQQPGQSLTLIATANQGSEATYESGFVIDKFPISRPNLTFSTLTVSNMSPEDSSIYLCSAGGERGDPRETQYFGPGTRLLVL.

The V gene is TRBV19, the J gene TRBJ2-5; 11 positions agree with TRBD2. The CDR3 covers 12 residues. The V gene's germline CDR1 is LNHDA and CDR2 SQIVND (reference sequence). After removal of 10 bases from V and 4 bases from J, the junction contained 2 bases not matched to a gene. As DNA, the CDR3 is TGTGCCACCACTAGCGGGGGAGAGACCCAGTACTTC. Its translation: CATTSGGETQYF.